This T cell receptor beta chain is drawn from a study of T cell repertoires in cytomegalovirus infection. On the study more broadly: It can be stated that public TCR beta signatures indicated CMV infection as well as a matching HLA type. Study results and limitations: The response measured ex vivo was dominated by TCR beta clonotypes (HLA-C-restricted and CMV-specific). Based on cumulative public TCR beta family frequency, carriers of CMV plus the relevant HLA were identified.

CDR3 length equals 13 residues. The germline V gene encodes CDR1 MDHEN and CDR2 SYDVKM. Germline trimming cut 0 bases from V and 6 bases from J; bases unmatched to any gene: 1. The sample holds a few counts of this clonotype. Its antigen is still unknown. Using its own MiXCR run on the reads, TCRdb lists one record per CDR3 protein. Here the sample spans under 50,000 distinct CDR3 sequences, approximately 20% being singletons. This chain joins TRBV28 and TRBJ1-2, with TRBD1 identical over 7 bases. Sequencing was done on a sample of PBMCs, sequenced either directly or after in vitro stimulation (not recorded which). This sequence originates from a human donor in good health (CMV status not recorded). Some clones in this sample may be carry-over from other donors' samples. As DNA, the CDR3 is TGTGCCAGCAGTTTATGGCAGGGGGATGGCTACACCTTC. Translation: CASSLWQGDGYTF.